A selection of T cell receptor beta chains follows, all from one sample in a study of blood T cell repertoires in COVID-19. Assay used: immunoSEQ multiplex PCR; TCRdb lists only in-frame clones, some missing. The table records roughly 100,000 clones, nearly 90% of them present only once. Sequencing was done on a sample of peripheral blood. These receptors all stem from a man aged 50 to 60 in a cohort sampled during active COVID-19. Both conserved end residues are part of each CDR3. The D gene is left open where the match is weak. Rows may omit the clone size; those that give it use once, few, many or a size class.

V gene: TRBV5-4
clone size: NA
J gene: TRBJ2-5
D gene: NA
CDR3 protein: CASSLQGSRGTQYF
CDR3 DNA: TGTGCCAGCAGCTTGCAGGGCTCGCGGGGGACCCAGTACTTC

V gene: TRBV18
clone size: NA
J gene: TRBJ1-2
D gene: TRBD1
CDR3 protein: CASSPLGQENYGYTF
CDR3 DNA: TGTGCCAGCTCACCACTTGGACAGGAGAACTATGGCTACACCTTC

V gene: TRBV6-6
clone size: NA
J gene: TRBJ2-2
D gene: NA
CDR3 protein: CASRTTGPTGELFF
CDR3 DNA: TGTGCCAGCAGAACCACAGGGCCCACCGGGGAGCTGTTTTTT

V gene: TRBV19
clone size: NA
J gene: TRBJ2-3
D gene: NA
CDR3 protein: CASGRGNTDTQYF
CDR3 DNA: TGTGCCAGTGGCCGGGGGAACACAGATACGCAGTATTTT

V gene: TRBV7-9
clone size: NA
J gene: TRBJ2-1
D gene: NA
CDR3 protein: CASSLARTPAAEQFF
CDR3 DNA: TGTGCCAGCAGCTTAGCGCGGACACCTGCGGCTGAGCAGTTCTTC

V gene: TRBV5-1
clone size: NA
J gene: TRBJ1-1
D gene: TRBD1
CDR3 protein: CASSSGGTGTGTEAFF
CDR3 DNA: TGCGCCAGCAGCTCTGGGGGGACAGGGACCGGGACTGAAGCTTTCTTT

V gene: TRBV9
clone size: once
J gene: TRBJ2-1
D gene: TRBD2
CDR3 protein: CASSVSSGGDNEQFF
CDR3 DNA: TGTGCCAGCAGCGTATCGAGCGGGGGGGACAATGAGCAGTTCTTC

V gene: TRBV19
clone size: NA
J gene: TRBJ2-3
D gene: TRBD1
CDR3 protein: CASSKQGVGASSTDTQYF
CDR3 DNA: TGTGCCAGTAGTAAACAGGGGGTCGGGGCTTCTAGCACAGATACGCAGTATTTT

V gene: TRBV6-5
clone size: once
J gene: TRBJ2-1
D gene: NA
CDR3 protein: CASSYAVADNEQFF
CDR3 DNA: TGTGCCAGCAGTTACGCCGTCGCGGACAATGAGCAGTTCTTC

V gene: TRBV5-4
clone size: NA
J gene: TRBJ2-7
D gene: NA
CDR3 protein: CASSLHPYEQYF
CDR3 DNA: TGTGCCAGCAGCTTGCATCCCTACGAGCAGTACTTC

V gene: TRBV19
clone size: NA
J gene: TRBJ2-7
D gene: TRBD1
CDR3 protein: CASSMAWDRGSEQYF
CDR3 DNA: TGTGCCAGTAGTATGGCTTGGGACAGGGGGTCCGAGCAGTACTTC

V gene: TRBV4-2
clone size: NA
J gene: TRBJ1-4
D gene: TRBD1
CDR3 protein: CASSQEGDRGRGREKLFF
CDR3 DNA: TGTGCCAGCAGCCAAGAAGGGGACAGGGGGCGCGGGCGGGAAAAACTGTTTTTT

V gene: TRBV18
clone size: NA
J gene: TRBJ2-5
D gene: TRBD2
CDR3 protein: CASRRQGTSGAQETQYF
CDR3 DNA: TGTGCCAGCAGACGACAGGGGACTAGCGGGGCTCAAGAGACCCAGTACTTC

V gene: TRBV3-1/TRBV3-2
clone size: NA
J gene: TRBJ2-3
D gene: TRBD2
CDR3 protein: CASSQRRGGRTDTQYF
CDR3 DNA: TGTGCCAGCAGCCAAAGACGGGGGGGCCGGACAGATACGCAGTATTTT

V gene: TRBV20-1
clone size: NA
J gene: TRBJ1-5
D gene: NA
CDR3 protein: CSASRVGVIYQPQHF
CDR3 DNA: TGCAGTGCTAGTCGCGTCGGAGTGATTTACCAGCCCCAGCATTTT

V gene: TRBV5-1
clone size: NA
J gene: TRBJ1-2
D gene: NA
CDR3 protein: CASSLEGGYGNYGYTF
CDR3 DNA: TGCGCCAGCAGCTTGGAGGGAGGGTATGGTAACTATGGCTACACCTTC

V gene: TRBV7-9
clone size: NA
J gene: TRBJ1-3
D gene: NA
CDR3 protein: CASSPTGTSGNTIYF
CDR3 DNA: TGTGCCAGCAGCCCCACAGGGACCTCTGGAAACACCATATATTTT

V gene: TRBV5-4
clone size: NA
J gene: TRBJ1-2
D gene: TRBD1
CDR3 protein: CASSVTGDNGYTF
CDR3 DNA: TGTGCCAGCAGCGTCACAGGGGACAATGGCTACACCTTC

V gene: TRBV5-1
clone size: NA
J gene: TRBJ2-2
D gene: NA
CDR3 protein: CASSLRAVVGELFF
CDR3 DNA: TGCGCCAGCAGCCTCAGGGCAGTTGTTGGGGAGCTGTTTTTT

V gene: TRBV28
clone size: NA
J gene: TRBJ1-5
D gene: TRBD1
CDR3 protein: CASSISPPGQGRGQPQHF
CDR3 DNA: TGTGCCAGCAGTATATCGCCTCCGGGACAGGGCCGGGGACAGCCCCAGCATTTT

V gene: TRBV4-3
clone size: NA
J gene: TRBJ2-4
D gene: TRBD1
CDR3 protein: CASSQGPGGLAKNIQYF
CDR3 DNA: TGCGCCAGCAGCCAAGGGCCAGGGGGCTTGGCCAAAAACATTCAGTACTTC

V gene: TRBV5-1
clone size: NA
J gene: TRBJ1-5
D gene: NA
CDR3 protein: CASSLVGRADQPQHF
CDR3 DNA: TGCGCCAGCAGCTTGGTGGGCAGGGCCGATCAGCCCCAGCATTTT

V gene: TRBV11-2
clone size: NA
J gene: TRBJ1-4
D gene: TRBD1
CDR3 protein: CASRDFWGLGQDNEKLFF
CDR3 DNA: TGTGCCAGCAGAGATTTTTGGGGCCTGGGACAGGATAATGAAAAACTGTTTTTT

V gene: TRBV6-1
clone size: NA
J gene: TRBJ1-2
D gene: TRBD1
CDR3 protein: CASSEGWGQVILLYGYTF
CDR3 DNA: TGTGCCAGCAGTGAAGGATGGGGACAGGTCATCCTACTCTATGGCTACACCTTC